Sequencing of this T cell receptor (beta chain) was carried out in a study of T cell responses to AZD1222 COVID-19 vaccine. The wider study: Pooling of second doses given at about 4 or about 12 weeks was done.

This CDR3 is built from 13 residues. J gave up 8 bases and V 5 bases, and 8 bases lay outside the gene matches. The germline CDR1 and CDR2 sequences are GTSNPN and SVGIG (reference sequence). Study observations and caveats: Repertoires were sampled only after the peak T cell response. Donors were largely white British and mainly female; clonal diversity was possibly underestimated.

Profiling relied on immunoSEQ multiplex PCR, and the TCRdb table lists in-frame clones only, not all of them. The table has 95,000 to 150,000 clones, over 75% seen once. For this clone: The antigen remains undetermined.

The sequenced sample was peripheral blood, obtained on day 0 of AZD1222 vaccination. This clonotype was obtained from an adult in good health. The chain carries TRBV30 and TRBJ1-1; TRBD1 matches at 10 bases. CDR3 nucleotide sequence: TGTGCCTGGTCCTCCGGGACAGGGGTCGAAGCTTTCTTT. Amino acids: CAWSSGTGVEAFF.